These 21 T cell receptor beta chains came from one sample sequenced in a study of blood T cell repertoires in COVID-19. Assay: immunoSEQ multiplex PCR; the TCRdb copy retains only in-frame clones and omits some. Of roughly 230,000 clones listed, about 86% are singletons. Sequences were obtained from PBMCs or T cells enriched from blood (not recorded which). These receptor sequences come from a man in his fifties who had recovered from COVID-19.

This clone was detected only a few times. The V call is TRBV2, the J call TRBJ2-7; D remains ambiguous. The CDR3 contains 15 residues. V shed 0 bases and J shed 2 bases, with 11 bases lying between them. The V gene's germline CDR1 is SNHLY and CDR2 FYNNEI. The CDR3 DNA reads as TGTGCCAGCAGTGAAGCGCGAGGTACGGCCTACGAGCAGTACTTC. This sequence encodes CASSEARGTAYEQYF.

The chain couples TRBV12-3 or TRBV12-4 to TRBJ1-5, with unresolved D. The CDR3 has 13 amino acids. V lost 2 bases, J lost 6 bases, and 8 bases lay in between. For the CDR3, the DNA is TGTGCCAGCAGTTTAAGGGAGGCTCAGCCCCAGCATTTT. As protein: CASSLREAQPQHF.

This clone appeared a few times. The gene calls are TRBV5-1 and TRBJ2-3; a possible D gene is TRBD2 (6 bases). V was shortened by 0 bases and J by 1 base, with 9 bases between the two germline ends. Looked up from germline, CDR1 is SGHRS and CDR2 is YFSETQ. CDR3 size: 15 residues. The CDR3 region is CASSLATGGTDTQYF. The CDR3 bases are TGCGCCAGCAGCTTGGCCACGGGGGGCACAGATACGCAGTATTTT. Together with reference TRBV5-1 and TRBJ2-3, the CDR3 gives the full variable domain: KAGVTQTPRYLIKTRGQQVTLSCSPISGHRSVSWYQQTPGQGLQFLFEYFSETQRNKGNFPGRFSGRQFSNSRSEMNVSTLELGDSALYLCASSLATGGTDTQYFGPGTRLTVL.

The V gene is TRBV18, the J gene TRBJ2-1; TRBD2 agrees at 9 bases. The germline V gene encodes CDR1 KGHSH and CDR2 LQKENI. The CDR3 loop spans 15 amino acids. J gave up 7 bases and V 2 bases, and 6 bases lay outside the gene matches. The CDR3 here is CASSPGGRARNEQFF. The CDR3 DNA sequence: TGTGCCAGCTCACCAGGCGGGAGGGCCAGGAATGAGCAGTTCTTC.

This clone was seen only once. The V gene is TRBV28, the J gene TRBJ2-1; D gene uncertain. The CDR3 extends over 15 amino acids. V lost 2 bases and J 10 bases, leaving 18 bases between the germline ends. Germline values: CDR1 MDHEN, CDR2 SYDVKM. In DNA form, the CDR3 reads TGTGCCAGCAGTTTAGGGCTTTCCGAGTTCAACGAGCAGTTCTTC. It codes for CASSLGLSEFNEQFF.

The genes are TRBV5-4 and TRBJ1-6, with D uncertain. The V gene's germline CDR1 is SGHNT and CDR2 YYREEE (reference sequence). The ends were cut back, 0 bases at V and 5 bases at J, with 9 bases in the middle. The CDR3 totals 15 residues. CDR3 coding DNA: TGTGCCAGCAGCTTGGCGGGGTTTAATAATTCACCCCTCCACTTT. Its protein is CASSLAGFNNSPLHF.

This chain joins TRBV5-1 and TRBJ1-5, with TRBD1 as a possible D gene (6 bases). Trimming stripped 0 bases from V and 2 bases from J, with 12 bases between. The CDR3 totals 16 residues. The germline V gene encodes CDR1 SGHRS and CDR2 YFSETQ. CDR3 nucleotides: TGCGCCAGCAGCTTGGAGGGGGGGATGGGCAATCAGCCCCAGCATTTT. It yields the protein CASSLEGGMGNQPQHF.

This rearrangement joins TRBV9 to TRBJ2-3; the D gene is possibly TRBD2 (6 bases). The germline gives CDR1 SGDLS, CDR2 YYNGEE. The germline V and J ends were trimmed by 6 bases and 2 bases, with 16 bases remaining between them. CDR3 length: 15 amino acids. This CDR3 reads CASTNSGSLTDTQYF. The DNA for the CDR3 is TGTGCCAGCACCAACAGCGGGTCCCTCACAGATACGCAGTATTTT.

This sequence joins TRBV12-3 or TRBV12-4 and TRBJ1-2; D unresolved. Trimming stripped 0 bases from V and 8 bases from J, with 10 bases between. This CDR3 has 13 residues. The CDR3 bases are TGTGCCAGCAGTTTAGCGCTGGAGAGCGGCTACACCTTC. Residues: CASSLALESGYTF.

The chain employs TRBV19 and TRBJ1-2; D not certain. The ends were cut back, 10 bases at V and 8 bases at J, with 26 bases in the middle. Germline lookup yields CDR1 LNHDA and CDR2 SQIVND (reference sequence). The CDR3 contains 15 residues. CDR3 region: CATRITVTGIAGYTF. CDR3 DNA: TGTGCCACTCGAATTACAGTCACTGGCATCGCAGGCTACACCTTC.

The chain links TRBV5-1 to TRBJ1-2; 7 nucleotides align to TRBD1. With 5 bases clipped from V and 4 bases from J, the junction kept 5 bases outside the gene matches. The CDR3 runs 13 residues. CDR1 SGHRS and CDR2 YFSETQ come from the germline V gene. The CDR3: CASRRDSPYGYTF. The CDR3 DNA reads TGCGCCAGCAGAAGGGACAGCCCCTATGGCTACACCTTC.

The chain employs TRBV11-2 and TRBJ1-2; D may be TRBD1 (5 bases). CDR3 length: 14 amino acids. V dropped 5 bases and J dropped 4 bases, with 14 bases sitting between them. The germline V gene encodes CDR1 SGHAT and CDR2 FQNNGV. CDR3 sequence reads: CASSHIQGLYGYTF. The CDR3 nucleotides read TGTGCCAGCAGCCACATTCAGGGCCTCTATGGCTACACCTTC.

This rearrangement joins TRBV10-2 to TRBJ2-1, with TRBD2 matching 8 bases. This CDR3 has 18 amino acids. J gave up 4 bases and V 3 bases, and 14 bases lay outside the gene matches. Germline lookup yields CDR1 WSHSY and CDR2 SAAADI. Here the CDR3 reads CASSDLRKAGDSYNEQFF. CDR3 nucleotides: TGCGCCAGCAGTGACCTTCGCAAAGCGGGGGACTCTTACAATGAGCAGTTCTTC.

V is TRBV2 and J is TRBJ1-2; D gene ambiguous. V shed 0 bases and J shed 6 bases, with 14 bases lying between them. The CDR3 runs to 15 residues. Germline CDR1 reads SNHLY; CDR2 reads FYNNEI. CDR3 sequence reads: CASSEALRQVDGYTF. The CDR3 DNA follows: TGTGCCAGCAGTGAAGCGCTTCGGCAGGTTGATGGCTACACCTTC. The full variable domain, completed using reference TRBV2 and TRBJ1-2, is EPEVTQTPSHQVTQMGQEVILRCVPISNHLYFYWYRQILGQKVEFLVSFYNNEISEKSEIFDDQFSVERPDGSNFTLKIRSTKLEDSAMYFCASSEALRQVDGYTFGSGTRLTVV.

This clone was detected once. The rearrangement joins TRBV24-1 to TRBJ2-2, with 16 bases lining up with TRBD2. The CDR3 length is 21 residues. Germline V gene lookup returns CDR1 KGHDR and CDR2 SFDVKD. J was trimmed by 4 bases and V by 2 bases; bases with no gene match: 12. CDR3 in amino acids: CATSDYPGTSGRGWSTGELFF. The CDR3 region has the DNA TGTGCCACCAGTGATTACCCCGGGACTAGCGGGAGGGGTTGGAGCACCGGGGAGCTGTTTTTT.

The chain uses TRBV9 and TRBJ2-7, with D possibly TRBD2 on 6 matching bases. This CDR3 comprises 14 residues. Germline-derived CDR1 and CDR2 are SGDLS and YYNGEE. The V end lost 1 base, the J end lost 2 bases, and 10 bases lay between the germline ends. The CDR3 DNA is TGTGCCAGCAGCGTACGGCGGGATCCCTACGAGCAGTACTTC. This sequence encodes CASSVRRDPYEQYF.

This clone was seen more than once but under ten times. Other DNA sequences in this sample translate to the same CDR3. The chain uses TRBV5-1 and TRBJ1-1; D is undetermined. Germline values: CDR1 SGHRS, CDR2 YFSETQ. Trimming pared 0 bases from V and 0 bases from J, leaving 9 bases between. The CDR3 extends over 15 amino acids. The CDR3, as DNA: TGCGCCAGCAGCTTGGGGGCCACCTTGAACACTGAAGCTTTCTTT. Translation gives CASSLGATLNTEAFF.

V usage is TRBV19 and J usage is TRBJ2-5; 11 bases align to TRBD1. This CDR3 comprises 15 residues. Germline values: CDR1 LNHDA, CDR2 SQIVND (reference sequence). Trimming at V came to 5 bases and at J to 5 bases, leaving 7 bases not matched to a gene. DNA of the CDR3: TGTGCCAGTAGTCCCAGGACAGGGGGCGAGGAGACCCAGTACTTC. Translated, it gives CASSPRTGGEETQYF.

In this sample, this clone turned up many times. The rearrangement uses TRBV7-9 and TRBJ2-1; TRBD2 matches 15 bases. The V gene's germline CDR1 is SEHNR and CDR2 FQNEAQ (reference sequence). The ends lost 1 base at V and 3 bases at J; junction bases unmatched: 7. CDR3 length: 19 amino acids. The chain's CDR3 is CASSLVDGTSGRRYNEQFF. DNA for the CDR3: TGTGCCAGCAGCTTAGTTGACGGGACTAGCGGGAGGCGCTACAATGAGCAGTTCTTC.

CDR3 sequence: CATKRDRNPYNEQFF. The CDR3 region has the DNA TGTGCCACCAAAAGGGACAGGAACCCCTACAATGAGCAGTTCTTC. The chain combines TRBV2 with TRBJ2-1, with 8 bases lining up with TRBD1. V gave up 10 bases and J gave up 2 bases; unmatched junction bases: 10. Germline-derived CDR1 and CDR2 are SNHLY and FYNNEI. The CDR3 length is 15 residues.

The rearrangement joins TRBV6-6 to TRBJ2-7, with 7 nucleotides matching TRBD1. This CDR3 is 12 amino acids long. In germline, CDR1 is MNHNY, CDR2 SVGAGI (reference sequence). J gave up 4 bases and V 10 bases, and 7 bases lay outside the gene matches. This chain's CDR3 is CAISGTVYEQYF. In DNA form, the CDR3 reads TGTGCCATTTCGGGGACAGTGTACGAGCAGTACTTC.